The present TCR beta chain was sequenced within a study of T cell responses to AZD1222 COVID-19 vaccine. Recipients boosted at about 4 weeks or about 12 weeks are pooled. Sequencing used immunoSEQ multiplex PCR; TCRdb keeps in-frame clones, though not all of them. In the table there are 90,000 to 100,000 clones, 85% of which are singletons. The sample consisted of peripheral blood, taken 28 days after the second AZD1222 dose. The clonotype originates from an adult who received the AZD1222 COVID-19 vaccine.

In nucleotides, the CDR3 is TGTGCCAGCAGCTTGGCGCCACCGTACAATGAGCAGTTCTTC. It specifies CASSLAPPYNEQFF. The chain has TRBV12-1 and TRBJ2-1. TRBV12-1 has pseudogene status. This CDR3 has 14 residues.